One and the same sample provided the 4 T cell receptor beta chains below, sequenced in a study of blood T cell repertoires in COVID-19. The protocol was immunoSEQ multiplex PCR, while the TCRdb copy is restricted to in-frame clones and leaves out a portion. The repertoire holds more than 250,000 clones, with 70% to 90% as singletons. Sequenced input: peripheral blood. The receptors were gathered from a young man with active or convalescent COVID-19.

The rearrangement joins TRBV5-1 to TRBJ2-7; D not certain. The CDR3 runs 12 residues. Germline V lookup: CDR1 SGHRS, CDR2 YFSETQ. V was shortened by 2 bases and J by 3 bases, with 6 bases between the two germline ends. CDR3 protein: CASSFNYYEQYF. In DNA, the CDR3 is TGCGCCAGCAGCTTTAACTACTACGAGCAGTACTTC.

CDR3 sequence: CASRASTSETRPRHEQYF. In DNA form, the CDR3 reads TGCGCCAGCAGAGCTTCCACCTCCGAGACTAGGCCCAGACACGAGCAGTACTTC. The V call is TRBV5-1, the J call TRBJ2-7; a possible D gene is TRBD2 (6 bases). Germline CDR1 SGHRS, CDR2 YFSETQ. The CDR3 is 18 residues long. V lost 5 bases and J 5 bases, leaving 29 bases between the germline ends.

The rearrangement uses TRBV3-1 (or the pseudogene TRBV3-2) and TRBJ2-2; 8 nucleotides agree with TRBD1. The CDR3 is 14 amino acids. CDR1 is LGHDT, CDR2 YNNKEL, per germline (reference sequence). V shed 4 bases and J 5 bases; nucleotides not matched to a gene: 3. Written as DNA, the CDR3 is TGTGCCAGCAGCCCCACAGGGGGTACCGGGGAGCTGTTTTTT. It codes for CASSPTGGTGELFF.

The rearrangement uses TRBV12-3 or TRBV12-4 and TRBJ1-2; 9 bases align to TRBD1. The CDR3 spans 12 residues. The J segment lost 9 bases and the V segment lost 3 bases, leaving 2 bases of the junction unmatched. DNA of the CDR3: TGTGCCAGCAGTTTCGGGACAGGGAGCTACACCTTC. Translation: CASSFGTGSYTF.